The 28 T cell receptor beta chains below all came from one sample that was sequenced in a study of blood T cells in healthy people across ages. The second PCR ran about 7 to 12 cycles with a sample-barcoded 5' primer and J-beta primers. Using its own MiXCR run on the 5' RACE reads, TCRdb lists one record per CDR3 protein. This table has 710,000 or so distinct CDR3 sequences, roughly 20% appearing once. What was sequenced was blood. Receptors originate from a man aged 65-85 years in good health.

With regard to this clonotype: One junction end does not reproduce the germline sequence, and a read error may be involved. The chain joins TRBV7-9 to TRBJ2-5, with 10 nucleotides matching TRBD1. The J call may not be correct, given that the DNA end is closer to TRBJ2-7. The CDR3 runs to 15 residues. Germline values: CDR1 SEHNR, CDR2 FQNEAQ (reference sequence). The CDR3 here is CASSFRDRGSHEQYF. The DNA of the CDR3 is TGTGCCAGCAGCTTCCGGGACAGGGGCTCCCACGAGCAGTACTTC.

This chain links TRBV6-6 with TRBJ2-3; D is unresolved. V was clipped by 7 bases and J by 2 bases, with 13 bases between them. Per the germline V gene, CDR1 is MNHNY and CDR2 is SVGAGI (reference sequence). This CDR3 spans 14 amino acids. The CDR3 loop reads CASTKPGFTDTQYF. The CDR3 DNA sequence: TGTGCCAGCACTAAACCCGGGTTCACAGATACGCAGTATTTT.

Only a few counts were recorded for this clonotype. This rearrangement joins TRBV7-2 to TRBJ2-3; TRBD2 agrees at 9 bases. Germline-derived CDR1 and CDR2 are SGHTA and FQGNSA. Losses at the gene ends were 11 bases for V and 3 bases for J; bases not matched to a gene: 15. This CDR3 contains 16 residues. The CDR3: CAGGGSSGRRTDTQYF. The CDR3 coding sequence is TGTGCCGGCGGGGGGAGTAGCGGGAGAAGGACAGATACGCAGTATTTT.

This clonotype was picked up many times. The chain has TRBV12-3 or TRBV12-4 and TRBJ2-5; TRBD2 matches at 13 bases. Losses at the gene ends were 8 bases for V and 7 bases for J; bases not matched to a gene: 10. The CDR3 is 15 amino acids. The CDR3: CASGFGTSGALTQYF. In DNA form, the CDR3 reads TGTGCCAGCGGCTTTGGGACTAGCGGGGCTTTGACCCAGTACTTC.

The chain uses TRBV27 and TRBJ1-2; D uncertain. CDR1 is MNHEY and CDR2 is SMNVEV in the germline V gene (reference sequence). Trimming left V 3 bases short and J 7 bases short, with 18 bases between. This CDR3 comprises 15 residues. CDR3 sequence: CASSFEMAGGPGYTF. In nucleotides, the CDR3 is TGTGCCAGCAGTTTTGAGATGGCGGGAGGTCCTGGCTACACCTTC.

This clonotype was counted many times. The genes are TRBV7-2 and TRBJ2-7; 9 nucleotides line up with TRBD2. The CDR3 runs 15 residues. Germline V gene data show CDR1 as SGHTA and CDR2 as FQGNSA. V trimming: 5 bases; J trimming: 0 bases; junction bases outside the gene matches: 5. CDR3 protein: CASSQTSGSSYEQYV. As DNA, the CDR3 is TGTGCCAGCAGCCAGACTAGCGGCTCCTCCTACGAGCAGTACGTC.

A remark on this clonotype: The junction shows a germline mismatch at one end, possibly a read error. The CDR3 here is CASMGTGFGEQCF. DNA for the CDR3: TGTGCCAGCATGGGGACAGGGTTTGGCGAGCAGTGCTTC. V is TRBV6-1 and J is TRBJ2-7; 9 bases fit TRBD1. The CDR3 covers 13 residues. From germline, CDR1 is MNHNS and CDR2 SASEGT.

This chain uses TRBV7-2 with TRBJ1-3; D is perhaps TRBD1 (6 bases). Germline V gives CDR1 SGHTA, CDR2 FQGNSA. V lost 5 bases to trimming and J lost 0 bases, with 14 bases between them. The CDR3 runs to 16 residues. DNA of the CDR3: TGTGCCAGCAGCACCCAGGGGACCCGCTCTGGAAACACCATATATTTT. Protein: CASSTQGTRSGNTIYF.

The chain joins TRBV12-3 or TRBV12-4 to TRBJ2-1, with unresolved D. The ends were cut back, 4 bases at V and 7 bases at J, with 8 bases in the middle. CDR3 length: 12 amino acids. The CDR3: CASSSFMNEQFF. CDR3 nucleotide sequence: TGTGCCAGCAGTTCTTTTATGAATGAGCAGTTCTTC.

This chain links TRBV7-9 with TRBJ2-5; D possibly corresponds to TRBD1 (5 bases). The J call may be wrong; the DNA end is better matched by TRBJ2-1. The CDR3 is made up of 14 amino acids. The germline CDR1 and CDR2 sequences are SEHNR and FQNEAQ (reference sequence). The CDR3 sequence: CASREEGVSSEQFF. The CDR3 DNA is TGTGCCAGCAGGGAAGAAGGGGTTTCCAGTGAGCAGTTCTTC.

Worth noting for this clonotype: One end of the junction is discordant with germline, which a read error may explain. The CDR3 is CTSSPRQGSSGNTIYF. The CDR3, as DNA: TGTACCAGCAGCCCCCGACAGGGCAGCTCTGGAAACACCATATATTTT. V is TRBV7-8 and J is TRBJ1-3, with 7 bases matching TRBD1. The CDR3 is made up of 16 amino acids. CDR1 is SGHVS and CDR2 is FQNEAQ in the germline V gene.

This clonotype has only a few counts. The genes are TRBV18 and TRBJ1-5; D remains unclear. Germline V gene data show CDR1 as KGHSH and CDR2 as LQKENI. Trimming cost V 5 bases and J 2 bases, with 16 bases left between them. There are 16 residues in the CDR3. The CDR3 nucleotides are TGTGCCAGCTCAGGTTCAGAGCCTTGGGGCAATCAGCCCCAGCATTTT. Residues: CASSGSEPWGNQPQHF.

This chain joins TRBV7-2 and TRBJ2-5; D unclear. CDR3 length: 15 residues. Trimming shortened V by 1 base and J by 1 base, and 10 bases separated the two germline ends. Germline-derived CDR1 and CDR2 are SGHTA and FQGNSA. In nucleotides, the CDR3 is TGTGCCAGCAGCTTAGGGTGGATAGGCCAAGAGACCCAGTACTTC. The encoded protein is CASSLGWIGQETQYF.

The sample holds a few counts of this clonotype. V gene TRBV7-9 combines with J gene TRBJ2-1, with TRBD2 identical over 9 bases. The junction had 9 bases not matched to a gene; V was cut back by 5 bases and J by 10 bases. Germline V lookup: CDR1 SEHNR, CDR2 FQNEAQ (reference sequence). The CDR3 has 14 residues. The DNA for the CDR3 is TGTGCCAGCAGCAATCTAGCGGGGCTGATGGAGCAGTTCTTC. Amino acid sequence: CASSNLAGLMEQFF.

This clonotype was seen ten or more times. J is TRBJ2-4 and V is TRBV20-1; 7 positions agree with TRBD2. V shed 7 bases and J 13 bases; nucleotides not matched to a gene: 7. The CDR3 covers 10 residues. Germline V gene data show CDR1 as DFQATT and CDR2 as SNEGSKA (reference sequence). CDR3 protein: CSGAGLMQYF. The CDR3 nucleotides are TGCAGTGGAGCGGGGCTAATGCAGTACTTC.

This clonotype was counted only a few times. One end of the junction fails to match germline, which may point to a read error. The CDR3 is CASSQDMRPPQF. CDR3 coding DNA: TGTGCCAGCAGCCAAGATATGAGACCCCCGCAATTT. The V and J genes are TRBV3-1 and TRBJ1-4; no reliable D call. Germline CDR1 LGHDT, CDR2 YNNKEL (reference sequence). The CDR3 runs to 12 residues.

J is TRBJ1-5 and V is TRBV7-2; D possibly corresponds to TRBD1 (5 bases). From germline, CDR1 is SGHTA and CDR2 FQGNSA. There are 14 residues in the CDR3. The V end lost 5 bases, the J end lost 5 bases, and 13 bases lay between the germline ends. This CDR3 reads CASSRDGRYQPQHF. CDR3 bases: TGTGCCAGCAGCCGGGACGGGCGATATCAGCCCCAGCATTTT. The complete variable domain, with remaining parts taken from reference TRBV7-2 and TRBJ1-5, reads GAGVSQSPSNKVTEKGKDVELRCDPISGHTALYWYRQSLGQGLEFLIYFQGNSAPDKSGLPSDRFSAERTGGSVSTLTIQRTQQEDSAVYLCASSRDGRYQPQHFGDGTRLSIL.

V gene TRBV30 combines with J gene TRBJ2-2; TRBD2 agrees at 11 bases. The CDR3 runs to 16 residues. Germline CDR1 reads GTSNPN; CDR2 reads SVGIG (reference sequence). Trimming removed 2 bases from V and 7 bases from J; junction bases left unmatched: 9. The CDR3 coding sequence is TGTGCCTGGAGTTCCAACACGGGACTAGCGGTCGGGGAGCTGTTTTTT. Translating gives CAWSSNTGLAVGELFF.

The sample holds a few counts of this clonotype. The chain employs TRBV6-5 and TRBJ2-7, with no clear D. Trimming took 5 bases from V and 6 from J, leaving 11 bases between them. CDR1 is MNHEY and CDR2 is SVGAGI in the germline V gene. This CDR3 contains 12 residues. The CDR3 DNA follows: TGTGCCAGCAGTCGGACGGGCGGCGAGCAGTACTTC. This gives the protein CASSRTGGEQYF.

V and J are TRBV12-3 or TRBV12-4 and TRBJ1-5; D may be TRBD1 (5 bases). V lost 5 bases, J lost 0 bases, and 11 bases lay in between. The CDR3 runs 15 residues. The chain's CDR3 is CASSADRLSNQPQHF. The CDR3 nucleotides read TGTGCCAGCAGTGCCGACAGACTTAGCAATCAGCCCCAGCATTTT.

V gene TRBV7-3 combines with J gene TRBJ2-7, with 9 positions matching TRBD1. In germline, CDR1 is SGHTA, CDR2 FQGTGA. Trimming cost V 3 bases and J 6 bases; bases outside gene matches: 6. The CDR3 totals 14 residues. The CDR3 DNA is TGTGCCAGCAGCTTTTTCCCGGGACAGGGCGAGCAGTACTTC. Protein: CASSFFPGQGEQYF.

V usage is TRBV20-1 and J usage is TRBJ2-3; the D is unclear. Per the germline V gene, CDR1 is DFQATT and CDR2 is SNEGSKA (reference sequence). The CDR3 is made up of 13 amino acids. Trimming left V 5 bases short and J 2 bases short, with 11 bases between. CDR3 nucleotides: TGCAGTGCTGCGAACTCATACACAGATACGCAGTATTTT. Protein product: CSAANSYTDTQYF.

The V call is TRBV3-1, the J call TRBJ2-5; perhaps D is TRBD1 or TRBD2 (6 bases each). The V gene lost 6 bases and the J gene lost 3 bases, with 11 bases spanning the gap. From germline, CDR1 is LGHDT and CDR2 YNNKEL (reference sequence). This CDR3 contains 13 residues. CDR3 sequence (DNA): TGTGCCAGCAGTCGGAGGGGGGAAGAGACCCAGTACTTC. It yields the protein CASSRRGEETQYF.

The gene calls are TRBV7-6 and TRBJ1-3; D is undetermined. This CDR3 is 19 amino acids long. Germline lookup yields CDR1 SGHVS and CDR2 FNYEAQ. V was pared by 1 base and J by 0 bases, with 19 bases between. CDR3 protein: CASSLVFGGAGFSGNTIYF. The CDR3 DNA reads TGTGCCAGCAGCTTAGTCTTTGGAGGCGCCGGCTTCTCTGGAAACACCATATATTTT.

In this sample, this clonotype turned up a few times. The V gene is TRBV24-1, the J gene TRBJ2-5; D ambiguous. The DNA end favors TRBJ2-1, so the J call may be wrong. The CDR3 extends over 16 amino acids. Germline V CDR1 and CDR2: KGHDR, SFDVKD. CDR3 bases: TGTGCCACCAGTGATTTCCCTTCGAATACCGACAATGAGCAGTTCTTC. Amino acids: CATSDFPSNTDNEQFF.

V and J are TRBV30 and TRBJ2-7, with 7 bases fitting TRBD2. V shed 1 base, J shed 1 base, and the junction held 4 bases outside the gene matches. The CDR3 sequence is 14 residues long. Germline CDR1 reads GTSNPN; CDR2 reads SVGIG (reference sequence). CDR3 sequence (DNA): TGTGCCTGGAGTGAGGGCGGGAGTTCCTACGAGCAGTACGTC. Protein: CAWSEGGSSYEQYV.

In this sample, this clonotype turned up a few times. V usage is TRBV27 and J usage is TRBJ1-1; perhaps TRBD1 as D (6 bases). From germline, CDR1 is MNHEY and CDR2 SMNVEV (reference sequence). The length of the CDR3 is 14 residues. Trimming stripped 5 bases from V and 5 bases from J, with 15 bases between. In DNA, the CDR3 is TGTGCCAGCAGTACGCCTGGGACAATAACTGAAGCTTTCTTT. Amino acid sequence: CASSTPGTITEAFF.

The chain employs TRBV20-1 and TRBJ2-1; no firm D call. V gave up 4 bases and J gave up 3 bases, with 4 bases separating them. Per the germline V gene, CDR1 is DFQATT and CDR2 is SNEGSKA (reference sequence). The length of the CDR3 is 11 residues. The CDR3 DNA reads as TGCAGTGCTACGGACTACAATGAGCAGTTCTTC. Amino acid sequence: CSATDYNEQFF.